This T cell receptor beta chain is drawn from a study of cytomegalovirus exposure and HLA in healthy donors. At the level of the study: The same platform was used for the 100 to 150 validation repertoires as for the approximately 720 first-cohort repertoires, as reported in a later analysis.

Study-level points and caveats: Confirmation in vitro established that three CMV-associated chains were specific for CMV antigens. In the roughly 120 validation repertoires, a later analysis found that first-cohort TCR clusters tended to co-occur. Most TCRs appeared rarely, but some public TCRs recurred in many donors.

Points on this clone: Its antigen is still unknown.

Germline CDR1 reads KGHSY; CDR2 reads FQNENV. The V and J ends lost 0 bases and 3 bases respectively, with 8 bases between them. The CDR3 has 15 residues. Clones were sequenced by immunoSEQ multiplex PCR, and TCRdb holds only the in-frame ones, with some missing. Here the sample spans 150,000 to 200,000 clones, around four fifths being singletons. Sequencing was carried out using PBMCs. The clonotype comes from a man in his thirties or forties in good health and CMV-seropositive. This chain joins TRBV16 and TRBJ2-2; D not certain. The DNA of the CDR3 is TGTGCCAGCAGCCAATCTCAGGATTACACCGGGGAGCTGTTTTTT. Protein product: CASSQSQDYTGELFF.